A selection of T cell receptor beta chains follows, all from one sample in a study of OX40 agonist ivuxolimab in advanced cancers. Libraries were prepared by immunoSEQ multiplex PCR; TCRdb keeps only in-frame clonotypes and omits some of them. Here the sample spans about 61,000 clones, roughly 84% being singletons. This sample comprised CD4+ or CD8+ T cells sorted from blood, obtained in a trial of the OX40 agonist ivuxolimab. The source of these receptors is an adult with an advanced solid tumor such as melanoma, head and neck, liver or kidney cancer. Both conserved end residues are part of each CDR3. The D gene is left open where the match is weak. Clone size appears in some rows only: once, few, many, or a class for an expanded clone.

d_gene: .
abundance: .
v_gene: TRBV30
j_gene: TRBJ2-7
CDR3nt: TGTGCCTGGAGTGTTCAGGGACGTAGCTACGAGCAGTACTTC
CDR3aa: CAWSVQGRSYEQYF

d_gene: .
abundance: .
v_gene: TRBV7-9
j_gene: TRBJ2-2
CDR3nt: TGTGCCAGCAGCTACAGGGCGAACACCGGGGAGCTGTTTTTT
CDR3aa: CASSYRANTGELFF

d_gene: TRBD1
abundance: few
v_gene: TRBV7-9
j_gene: TRBJ1-1
CDR3nt: TGTGCCAGCAGCTGGTGGACAGGGAAGGGGACTGAAGCTTTCTTT
CDR3aa: CASSWWTGKGTEAFF

d_gene: .
abundance: .
v_gene: TRBV18
j_gene: TRBJ1-4
CDR3nt: TGTGCCAGCTCACCTTCGGGGGACGGCGGAAAACTGTTTTTT
CDR3aa: CASSPSGDGGKLFF

d_gene: .
abundance: once
v_gene: TRBV28
j_gene: TRBJ2-3
CDR3nt: TGTGCCAGCAGCCTACCCCAGGATACGCAGTATTTT
CDR3aa: CASSLPQDTQYF

d_gene: TRBD1
abundance: .
v_gene: TRBV4-1
j_gene: TRBJ2-7
CDR3nt: TGCGCCAGCAGCAATAGACAGGGCGGAGGCTACGAGCAGTACTTC
CDR3aa: CASSNRQGGGYEQYF

d_gene: .
abundance: .
v_gene: TRBV7-2
j_gene: TRBJ1-5
CDR3nt: TGTGCCAGCAGCTTATCCGGGACCAACAATCAGCCCCAGCATTTT
CDR3aa: CASSLSGTNNQPQHF

d_gene: TRBD2
abundance: .
v_gene: TRBV19
j_gene: TRBJ2-3
CDR3nt: TGTGCCAGCGGACTAGGGGCGGATACGCAGTATTTT
CDR3aa: CASGLGADTQYF

d_gene: .
abundance: .
v_gene: TRBV11-2
j_gene: TRBJ1-4
CDR3nt: TGTGCCAGCAAACCCAGTCAGAGGAATGAAAAACTGTTTTTT
CDR3aa: CASKPSQRNEKLFF

d_gene: .
abundance: few
v_gene: TRBV2
j_gene: TRBJ1-2
CDR3nt: TGTGCCAGCAGTACCGGACAGTACGGTGGCTACACCTTC
CDR3aa: CASSTGQYGGYTF

d_gene: TRBD2
abundance: .
v_gene: TRBV7-8
j_gene: TRBJ2-7
CDR3nt: TGTGCCAGCAGCATTGGGGGGGAGTTCAGGTACGAGCAGTACTTC
CDR3aa: CASSIGGEFRYEQYF

d_gene: .
abundance: .
v_gene: TRBV19
j_gene: TRBJ1-2
CDR3nt: TGTGCCAGTAGTATATCTGGAGGGACGGTAATCTATGGCTACACCTTC
CDR3aa: CASSISGGTVIYGYTF

d_gene: .
abundance: .
v_gene: TRBV7-9
j_gene: TRBJ2-1
CDR3nt: TGTGCCAGCAGCCCAAAGTTCTTC
CDR3aa: CASSPKFF

d_gene: TRBD2
abundance: once
v_gene: TRBV29-1
j_gene: TRBJ2-3
CDR3nt: TGCAGCGTTGGAGGGCTAGCGGGACTCACAGATACGCAGTATTTT
CDR3aa: CSVGGLAGLTDTQYF

d_gene: .
abundance: few
v_gene: TRBV27
j_gene: TRBJ2-7
CDR3nt: TGTGCCAGCAGTTTAGACAGAACCTACGAGCAGTACTTC
CDR3aa: CASSLDRTYEQYF

d_gene: TRBD2
abundance: .
v_gene: TRBV6-1
j_gene: TRBJ2-5
CDR3nt: TGTGCCGGAAGGACTAGCGGGAAAGAGACCCAGTACTTC
CDR3aa: CAGRTSGKETQYF

d_gene: .
abundance: .
v_gene: TRBV7-6
j_gene: TRBJ2-1
CDR3nt: TGTGCCAGCAGCTTAGCTAGGGATGAGCAGTTCTTC
CDR3aa: CASSLARDEQFF

d_gene: .
abundance: few
v_gene: TRBV27
j_gene: TRBJ2-3
CDR3nt: TGTGCCAGCAGTTTATCGAATTCGGGAGATACGCAGTATTTT
CDR3aa: CASSLSNSGDTQYF

d_gene: .
abundance: .
v_gene: TRBV7-2
j_gene: TRBJ2-3
CDR3nt: TGTGCCAGCAGCTTAGGGGGGAGCTCGGATACGCAGTATTTT
CDR3aa: CASSLGGSSDTQYF

d_gene: TRBD2
abundance: .
v_gene: TRBV10-3
j_gene: TRBJ2-3
CDR3nt: TGTGCCATCAGAATCGGACTAGCGGCCAGCACAGATACGCAGTATTTT
CDR3aa: CAIRIGLAASTDTQYF

d_gene: .
abundance: once
v_gene: TRBV11-2
j_gene: TRBJ2-1
CDR3nt: TGTGCCAGCAGCTCCGGGGCCGTCACCTACAATGAGCAGTTCTTC
CDR3aa: CASSSGAVTYNEQFF

d_gene: .
abundance: once
v_gene: TRBV5-6
j_gene: TRBJ1-1
CDR3nt: TGTGCCAGCAGCCTACAGGGATGGGGGAACACTGAAGCTTTCTTT
CDR3aa: CASSLQGWGNTEAFF

d_gene: .
abundance: .
v_gene: TRBV10-2
j_gene: TRBJ2-5
CDR3nt: TGCGCCAGCAGCGGGCCGGGTCGGGAGTTAGAGACCCAGTACTTC
CDR3aa: CASSGPGRELETQYF

d_gene: TRBD1
abundance: few
v_gene: TRBV28
j_gene: TRBJ1-1
CDR3nt: TGTGCCAGCAGTTTCGGGACAGGGGGTATGAACACTGAAGCTTTCTTT
CDR3aa: CASSFGTGGMNTEAFF

d_gene: .
abundance: .
v_gene: TRBV7-7
j_gene: TRBJ1-2
CDR3nt: TGTGCCAGCAGCCGTTGTTGCCGAAAGACCTATGGCTACACCTTC
CDR3aa: CASSRCCRKTYGYTF

d_gene: TRBD1
abundance: .
v_gene: TRBV5-6
j_gene: TRBJ1-4
CDR3nt: TGTGCCAGCAGCTTGAGGGGACAGGAGATTAAACTGTTTTTT
CDR3aa: CASSLRGQEIKLFF

d_gene: .
abundance: .
v_gene: TRBV7-9
j_gene: TRBJ2-5
CDR3nt: TGTGCCAGCAGCCCCTCCCCGGGGACCCAGTACTTC
CDR3aa: CASSPSPGTQYF

d_gene: TRBD1
abundance: .
v_gene: TRBV18
j_gene: TRBJ1-1
CDR3nt: TGTGCCAGCTCACCAACAGGGGGAAACACTGAAGCTTTCTTT
CDR3aa: CASSPTGGNTEAFF

d_gene: .
abundance: .
v_gene: TRBV2
j_gene: TRBJ2-7
CDR3nt: TGTGCCAGCAGAGCATATTTGACTTCCTACGAGCAGTACTTC
CDR3aa: CASRAYLTSYEQYF

d_gene: TRBD1
abundance: .
v_gene: TRBV6-1
j_gene: TRBJ2-7
CDR3nt: TGTGCCAGCAGGGGAGACAGGGGGTTATACGAGCAGTACTTC
CDR3aa: CASRGDRGLYEQYF

d_gene: .
abundance: .
v_gene: TRBV7-9
j_gene: TRBJ1-2
CDR3nt: TGTGCCAGCAGCTCTTTGGGCTATGGCTACACCTTC
CDR3aa: CASSSLGYGYTF

d_gene: .
abundance: .
v_gene: TRBV28
j_gene: TRBJ1-2
CDR3nt: TGTGCCAGCAGTTTGGACGGGCAGATCTATGGCTACACCTTC
CDR3aa: CASSLDGQIYGYTF

d_gene: .
abundance: .
v_gene: TRBV4-2
j_gene: TRBJ1-4
CDR3nt: TGTGCCAGCAGCCAAGATCGTGAAAAACTGTTTTTT
CDR3aa: CASSQDREKLFF

d_gene: TRBD1
abundance: .
v_gene: TRBV15
j_gene: TRBJ2-7
CDR3nt: TGTGCCACCAGCAGAGTGGGGCAGGGGGCGCGCGAGCAGTACTTC
CDR3aa: CATSRVGQGAREQYF

d_gene: .
abundance: .
v_gene: TRBV5-6
j_gene: TRBJ2-3
CDR3nt: TGTGCCAGCAGCGCCCTAAGGGGGACTAGCACAGATACGCAGTATTTT
CDR3aa: CASSALRGTSTDTQYF

d_gene: TRBD1
abundance: .
v_gene: TRBV18
j_gene: TRBJ2-3
CDR3nt: TGTGCCAGCTCCGGACAGGGGCTGATAGATACGCAGTATTTT
CDR3aa: CASSGQGLIDTQYF

d_gene: .
abundance: .
v_gene: TRBV5-5
j_gene: TRBJ2-7
CDR3nt: TGTGCCAGCAGCGGCCAGGGAGCCGGCTACGAGCAGTACTTC
CDR3aa: CASSGQGAGYEQYF

d_gene: TRBD2
abundance: .
v_gene: TRBV14
j_gene: TRBJ2-5
CDR3nt: TGTGCCAGCAGCCGAGCCGGGACTAGCGGGACTGAGACCCAGTACTTC
CDR3aa: CASSRAGTSGTETQYF

d_gene: TRBD2
abundance: .
v_gene: TRBV5-1
j_gene: TRBJ2-1
CDR3nt: TGCGCCAGCAGCCTACTACCGGGACTAGCGGAAGATGACTCCTACAATGAGCAGTTCTTC
CDR3aa: CASSLLPGLAEDDSYNEQFF

d_gene: TRBD2
abundance: .
v_gene: TRBV7-2
j_gene: TRBJ2-1
CDR3nt: TGTGCCAGCAGCTTAGTAGCGGGAGTCTACAATGAGCAGTTCTTC
CDR3aa: CASSLVAGVYNEQFF

d_gene: .
abundance: few
v_gene: TRBV5-1
j_gene: TRBJ1-1
CDR3nt: TGCGCCAGCAGCTGGAGACCGGGACCTCAACTAGGGACTGAAGCTTTCTTT
CDR3aa: CASSWRPGPQLGTEAFF

d_gene: TRBD1
abundance: .
v_gene: TRBV6-1
j_gene: TRBJ2-7
CDR3nt: TGTGCCAGCAGTCAAGGACAGGGCTACGAGCAGTACTTC
CDR3aa: CASSQGQGYEQYF

d_gene: .
abundance: .
v_gene: TRBV10-3
j_gene: TRBJ2-1
CDR3nt: TGTGCCATCAGTGGGGGGACTCCCCCAAACAATGAGCAGTTCTTC
CDR3aa: CAISGGTPPNNEQFF

d_gene: .
abundance: .
v_gene: TRBV10-1
j_gene: TRBJ1-4
CDR3nt: TGCGCCAGCAGCTACGACGTCTCGGGGGAACTGTTTTTT
CDR3aa: CASSYDVSGELFF

d_gene: .
abundance: .
v_gene: TRBV7-2
j_gene: TRBJ2-1
CDR3nt: TGTGCCAGCAGCTTACAGGCCTACAATGAGCAGTTCTTC
CDR3aa: CASSLQAYNEQFF

d_gene: TRBD1
abundance: .
v_gene: TRBV10-3
j_gene: TRBJ1-4
CDR3nt: TGTGCCATCAGAGACAGGGATGAGCTGTTTTTT
CDR3aa: CAIRDRDELFF

d_gene: .
abundance: .
v_gene: TRBV4-2
j_gene: TRBJ1-6
CDR3nt: TGTGCCAGCAGCCAAGATGAAGGGGCACGGTCACCCCTCCACTTT
CDR3aa: CASSQDEGARSPLHF

d_gene: .
abundance: .
v_gene: TRBV19
j_gene: TRBJ1-1
CDR3nt: TGTGCCAGTAGTATTTCCAGGGGGAACACTGAAGCTTTCTTT
CDR3aa: CASSISRGNTEAFF

d_gene: TRBD1
abundance: .
v_gene: TRBV28
j_gene: TRBJ2-7
CDR3nt: TGTGCCAGCAGTTTAAGCCTCACAGGGGCCTACGAGCAGTACTTC
CDR3aa: CASSLSLTGAYEQYF

d_gene: .
abundance: .
v_gene: TRBV30
j_gene: TRBJ1-6
CDR3nt: TGTGCCTGGAGTTCAGGGACCAATTCACCCCTCCACTTT
CDR3aa: CAWSSGTNSPLHF